The 22 T cell receptor beta chains presented below share a single source sample, sequenced in a study of blood T cell repertoires in COVID-19. Measured with immunoSEQ multiplex PCR; TCRdb has only the in-frame clones, and not every one. The repertoire has 150,000 to 200,000 clones, roughly four fifths of them found once; the top ten carry less than 10%. Sequenced input: peripheral blood. These TCRs come from a woman aged 70-85 years with COVID-19, enrolled during active disease.

The chain combines TRBV14 with TRBJ2-7; TRBD1 might be the D (5 bases). CDR3 length: 11 amino acids. CDR1 is SGHDN, CDR2 FVKESK, per germline. The V end was cut by 0 bases, the J end by 9 bases, with 6 bases between. CDR3 DNA: TGTGCCAGCAGCCAAGAAAGGGGGCAGTACTTC. It encodes CASSQERGQYF.

This clone has just a few counts. The chain combines TRBV6-2 or TRBV6-3 with TRBJ2-7, with 8 bases lining up with TRBD2. The CDR3 spans 15 residues. V trimming: 4 bases; J trimming: 0 bases; junction bases outside the gene matches: 5. CDR1 is MNHEY, CDR2 SVGEGT, per germline. CDR3 coding DNA: TGTGCCAGCAGTTTGCTAGCGGGCCGCTCCTACGAGCAGTACTTC. Translation gives CASSLLAGRSYEQYF.

The V call is TRBV11-2, the J call TRBJ2-5; weak D call: TRBD2 (7 bases). The CDR3 loop spans 17 amino acids. Germline loops: CDR1 SGHAT, CDR2 FQNNGV. Trimming pared 5 bases from V and 3 bases from J, leaving 22 bases between. CDR3 nucleotide sequence: TGTGCCAGCAGCATAACGGGGGGCCGGTGGGCCGAAGAGACCCAGTACTTC. Translating gives CASSITGGRWAEETQYF.

This clone has more than one count but fewer than ten. This chain uses TRBV9 with TRBJ2-1; 12 positions match TRBD2. The CDR3 totals 18 residues. V shed 3 bases, J shed 0 bases, and the junction held 7 bases outside the gene matches. CDR1 and CDR2 (germline): SGDLS, YYNGEE. DNA for the CDR3: TGTGCCAGCAGCGCGGGACTAGCGGGCCCGAGCTCCTACAATGAGCAGTTCTTC. Translating gives CASSAGLAGPSSYNEQFF.

DNA for the CDR3: TGCGCCAGCAGCTTAATAGCGGGAGCAGATACGCAGTATTTT. It codes for CASSLIAGADTQYF. V and J are TRBV5-1 and TRBJ2-3; 9 bases agree with TRBD2. V gave up 2 bases and J gave up 4 bases; unmatched junction bases: 2. Germline V lookup: CDR1 SGHRS, CDR2 YFSETQ. The CDR3 has 14 amino acids.

V usage is TRBV9 and J usage is TRBJ2-7, with 10 bases that match TRBD2. V was pared by 4 bases and J by 7 bases, with 8 bases of the junction left unmatched. The CDR3 length is 14 residues. The germline V gene has CDR1 SGDLS and CDR2 YYNGEE. The CDR3 DNA sequence: TGTGCCAGCAGCATCGGACTAGCGGAGTTTGAGCAGTACTTC. It codes for CASSIGLAEFEQYF.

The gene calls are TRBV7-2 and TRBJ1-5; D not certain. Per the germline V gene, CDR1 is SGHTA and CDR2 is FQGNSA. V was trimmed by 5 bases and J by 3 bases, leaving 8 bases between them. The CDR3 has 13 residues. This CDR3 reads CASSPVYNQPQHF. CDR3 nucleotide sequence: TGTGCCAGCAGCCCGGTATACAATCAGCCCCAGCATTTT. The full variable domain, completed using reference TRBV7-2 and TRBJ1-5, is GAGVSQSPSNKVTEKGKDVELRCDPISGHTALYWYRQSLGQGLEFLIYFQGNSAPDKSGLPSDRFSAERTGGSVSTLTIQRTQQEDSAVYLCASSPVYNQPQHFGDGTRLSIL.

This clone is a singleton in its sample. CDR3 sequence reads: CASTLGLASYEQYF. The CDR3 coding sequence is TGCGCCAGCACCCTGGGACTAGCGTCCTACGAGCAGTACTTC. The chain combines TRBV10-2 with TRBJ2-7; 10 bases line up with TRBD2. The germline CDR1 and CDR2 sequences are WSHSY and SAAADI. J lost 1 base, V lost 7 bases, and 4 bases had no gene match. The CDR3 contains 14 residues.

The rearrangement joins TRBV2 to TRBJ2-7; D is perhaps TRBD1 (6 bases). The CDR3 consists of 12 residues. V shed 6 bases and J shed 5 bases, with 11 bases lying between them. CDR1 is SNHLY and CDR2 is FYNNEI in the germline V gene. CDR3 sequence: CASRVTGNEQYF. Here the CDR3 DNA reads TGTGCCAGCAGGGTCACAGGGAACGAGCAGTACTTC. The full variable domain, completed using reference TRBV2 and TRBJ2-7, is EPEVTQTPSHQVTQMGQEVILRCVPISNHLYFYWYRQILGQKVEFLVSFYNNEISEKSEIFDDQFSVERPDGSNFTLKIRSTKLEDSAMYFCASRVTGNEQYFGPGTRLTVT.

The chain has TRBV19 and TRBJ1-5, with 9 bases fitting TRBD1. Trimming cost V 10 bases and J 3 bases; bases outside gene matches: 10. CDR3 length: 15 residues. From germline, CDR1 is LNHDA and CDR2 SQIVND (reference sequence). The DNA of the CDR3 is TGTGCCACCCGTATTACAGGGGGCGTCAATCAGCCCCAGCATTTT. Protein sequence: CATRITGGVNQPQHF.

The CDR3 protein is CASSLVGGENIQYF. CDR3 coding DNA: TGTGCCAGCAGCTTGGTTGGGGGGGAAAACATTCAGTACTTC. This sequence joins TRBV5-4 and TRBJ2-4, with 7 bases lining up with TRBD2. The J segment lost 5 bases and the V segment lost 0 bases, leaving 2 bases of the junction unmatched. CDR1 is SGHNT and CDR2 is YYREEE in the germline V gene (reference sequence). This CDR3 comprises 14 residues. Variable domain in full (rest from reference TRBV5-4 and TRBJ2-4): ETGVTQSPTHLIKTRGQQVTLRCSSQSGHNTVSWYQQALGQGPQFIFQYYREEENGRGNFPPRFSGLQFPNYSSELNVNALELDDSALYLCASSLVGGENIQYFGAGTRLSVL.

A few counts support this clone. V usage is TRBV7-9 and J usage is TRBJ2-2, with D perhaps matching TRBD1 (6 bases). The germline V gene encodes CDR1 SEHNR and CDR2 FQNEAQ (reference sequence). The CDR3 runs 15 residues. The germline V and J ends were trimmed by 5 bases and 1 base, with 11 bases remaining between them. This CDR3 is CASSRVTGNTGELFF. Written as DNA, the CDR3 is TGTGCCAGCAGCCGAGTGACAGGGAACACCGGGGAGCTGTTTTTT. The full variable domain, its missing parts supplied by reference TRBV7-9 and TRBJ2-2, is DTGVSQNPRHKITKRGQNVTFRCDPISEHNRLYWYRQTLGQGPEFLTYFQNEAQLEKSRLLSDRFSAERPKGSFSTLEIQRTEQGDSAMYLCASSRVTGNTGELFFGEGSRLTVL.

The chain recombines TRBV2 with TRBJ2-1; the match to TRBD2 covers 8 bases. Germline CDR1 reads SNHLY; CDR2 reads FYNNEI. CDR3 length: 20 residues. Trimming cost V 10 bases and J 0 bases; bases outside gene matches: 23. The CDR3 loop reads CATSHGGSTSARGSYNEQFF. In nucleotides, the CDR3 is TGTGCCACCTCCCACGGGGGGTCGACTAGCGCCCGGGGCTCCTACAATGAGCAGTTCTTC.

This rearrangement joins TRBV20-1 to TRBJ1-6, with D possibly matching TRBD1 (5 bases). The CDR3 runs 15 residues. Germline loops: CDR1 DFQATT, CDR2 SNEGSKA (reference sequence). V was pared by 3 bases and J by 7 bases, with 16 bases between. The CDR3 DNA reads TGCAGTGCTAGTGGTCAGGGTGGAACCAATTCACCCCTCCACTTT. As protein: CSASGQGGTNSPLHF.

The V call is TRBV24-1, the J call TRBJ2-5; 8 positions agree with TRBD1. The CDR3 has 16 residues. J gave up 4 bases and V 5 bases, and 11 bases lay outside the gene matches. Germline V gives CDR1 KGHDR, CDR2 SFDVKD. Here the CDR3 reads CATSASTGASRETQYF. CDR3 nucleotides: TGTGCCACCAGTGCTTCGACAGGGGCCAGTAGAGAGACCCAGTACTTC.

CDR3 amino acids: CASSFSTDTQYF. In DNA form, the CDR3 reads TGTGCCAGCAGTTTCTCCACAGATACGCAGTATTTT. The chain is built from TRBV12-3 or TRBV12-4 and TRBJ2-3; no clear D gene. CDR3 length: 12 amino acids. Trimming removed 3 bases from V and 2 bases from J, with 3 bases in between.

The V call is TRBV19, the J call TRBJ1-1; 7 bases fit TRBD1. The CDR3 length is 14 residues. Trimming removed 4 bases from V and 1 base from J; junction bases left unmatched: 3. Germline CDR1 and CDR2: LNHDA and SQIVND (reference sequence). The CDR3 nucleotides read TGTGCCAGTAGTAACAGGGGCCCGAACACTGAAGCTTTCTTT. It translates to CASSNRGPNTEAFF.

The chain has TRBV7-3 and TRBJ2-2; 11 nucleotides match TRBD2. CDR1 and CDR2 (germline): SGHTA, FQGTGA. This CDR3 is built from 16 residues. V was pared by 2 bases and J by 4 bases, with 3 bases of the junction left unmatched. DNA for the CDR3: TGTGCCAGCAGCTTATCGACTAGCGGGATCACCGGGGAGCTGTTTTTT. Amino acids: CASSLSTSGITGELFF.

CDR3 nucleotides: TGTGCCAGCAGCTTATTCCAGGACAGGGCCTACGAGCAGTACTTC. This codes for CASSLFQDRAYEQYF. V is TRBV7-2 and J is TRBJ2-7, with 8 bases fitting TRBD1. The junction had 5 bases not matched to a gene; V was cut back by 2 bases and J by 2 bases. CDR1 is SGHTA, CDR2 FQGNSA, per germline. The CDR3 is made up of 15 amino acids.

The gene calls are TRBV2 and TRBJ2-5; TRBD1 aligns across 10 bases. Trimming took 8 bases from V and 5 from J; bases not matched to a gene: 8. Germline V lookup: CDR1 SNHLY, CDR2 FYNNEI. CDR3 length: 14 amino acids. Written as DNA, the CDR3 is TGTGCCAGCGCCCGGACAGGGGGTTCGGAGACCCAGTACTTC. It codes for CASARTGGSETQYF.

This clone was counted between two and nine times. The chain combines TRBV19 with TRBJ2-2, with a tentative D call TRBD1 (5 bases). Germline CDR1 LNHDA, CDR2 SQIVND (reference sequence). CDR3 length: 15 amino acids. Trimming stripped 9 bases from V and 4 bases from J, with 18 bases between. The CDR3 DNA reads TGTGCCAGCCAAACGCAGGGTTGGGGCACCGGGGAGCTGTTTTTT. This sequence encodes CASQTQGWGTGELFF.

V is TRBV9 and J is TRBJ2-3, with 9 nucleotides matching TRBD1. Unmatched junction bases numbered 7, after V lost 2 bases and J lost 3 bases. Germline assignment: CDR1 SGDLS and CDR2 YYNGEE. This CDR3 region has 16 residues. The CDR3 loop reads CASSVVQGALTDTQYF. The DNA of the CDR3 is TGTGCCAGCAGCGTCGTACAGGGGGCCTTGACAGATACGCAGTATTTT.